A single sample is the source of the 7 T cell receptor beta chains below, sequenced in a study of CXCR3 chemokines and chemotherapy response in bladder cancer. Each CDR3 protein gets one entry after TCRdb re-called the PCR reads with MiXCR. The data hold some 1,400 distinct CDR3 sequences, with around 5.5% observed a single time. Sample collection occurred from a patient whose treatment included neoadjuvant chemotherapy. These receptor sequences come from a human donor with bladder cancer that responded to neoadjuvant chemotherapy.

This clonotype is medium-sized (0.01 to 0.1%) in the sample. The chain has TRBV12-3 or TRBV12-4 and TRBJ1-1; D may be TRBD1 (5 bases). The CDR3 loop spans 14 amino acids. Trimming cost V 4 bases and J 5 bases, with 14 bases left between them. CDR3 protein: CASSSRLGRTEAFF. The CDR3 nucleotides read TGTGCCAGCAGTTCACGTCTGGGACGTACTGAAGCTTTCTTT.

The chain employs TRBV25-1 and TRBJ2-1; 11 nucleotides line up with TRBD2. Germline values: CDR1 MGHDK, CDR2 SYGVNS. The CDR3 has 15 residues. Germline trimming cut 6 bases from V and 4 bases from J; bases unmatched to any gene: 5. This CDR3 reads CASRGSGGGYNEQFF. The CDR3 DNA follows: TGTGCCAGCAGGGGTAGCGGGGGGGGTTACAATGAGCAGTTCTTC.

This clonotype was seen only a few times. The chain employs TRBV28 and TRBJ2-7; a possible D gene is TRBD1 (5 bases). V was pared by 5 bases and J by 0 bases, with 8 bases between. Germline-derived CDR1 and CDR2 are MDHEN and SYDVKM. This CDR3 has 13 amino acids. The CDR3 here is CASSIDSSYEQYV. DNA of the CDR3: TGTGCCAGCAGTATTGACAGCTCCTACGAGCAGTACGTC.

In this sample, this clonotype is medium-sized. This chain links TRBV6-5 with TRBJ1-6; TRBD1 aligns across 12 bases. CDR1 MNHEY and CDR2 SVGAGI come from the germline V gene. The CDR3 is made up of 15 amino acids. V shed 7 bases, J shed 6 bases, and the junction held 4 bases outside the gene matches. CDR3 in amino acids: CASKPGQGANSPLHF. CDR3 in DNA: TGTGCCAGCAAACCGGGACAGGGGGCTAATTCACCCCTCCACTTT.

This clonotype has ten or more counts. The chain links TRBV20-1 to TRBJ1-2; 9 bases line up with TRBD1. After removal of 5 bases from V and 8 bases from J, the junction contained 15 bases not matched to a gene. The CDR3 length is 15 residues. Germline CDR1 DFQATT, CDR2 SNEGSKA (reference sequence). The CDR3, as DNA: TGCAGTGCTCCGGAGGGTACCGGACAGGGGTACGGCTACACCTTC. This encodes CSAPEGTGQGYGYTF.

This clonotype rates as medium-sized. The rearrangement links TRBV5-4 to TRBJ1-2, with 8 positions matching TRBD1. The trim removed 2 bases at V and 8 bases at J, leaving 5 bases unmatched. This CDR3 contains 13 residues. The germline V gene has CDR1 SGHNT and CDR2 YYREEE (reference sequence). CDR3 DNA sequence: TGTGCCAGCAGCTTCCAGGGGGCGAACGGCTACACCTTC. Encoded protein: CASSFQGANGYTF.

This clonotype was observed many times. This chain's CDR3 is CASSQNVGVANEKLFF. For the CDR3, the DNA is TGTGCCAGCAGCCAGAACGTAGGGGTTGCTAATGAAAAACTGTTTTTT. V is TRBV11-2 and J is TRBJ1-4, with D tentatively TRBD1 (5 bases). This CDR3 has 16 residues. CDR1 and CDR2 from the germline V gene are SGHAT and FQNNGV. V lost 5 bases and J lost 3, with 16 bases in between.